This paragraph reports one T cell receptor beta chain. This clonotype was counted many times. Its antigen is not yet known. One base away there is no much larger clone; base qualities are not given. Reading from cysteine to phenylalanine, the CDR3 counts 16 amino acids. The only DNA kept is the CDR3, 48 bases in frame from the first base. Compared with germline, V lacks 1 base and J lacks 1 base; bases without a gene match: 8. CDR1 is given as SQVTM and CDR2 as ANQGSEA, both from the germline V gene. The instrument given in TCRdb is Illumina HiSeq 1500. The public reads were run again by TCRdb, first through fastp at Q25 and then through MiXCR, and only productive beta chains were kept. Rows merge per CDR3 protein into single entries with the most common DNA and genes. This sample lists around 210,000 distinct CDR3 sequences; about 5.9% were detected once. The ten biggest clones cover around 6.9% of the sample.

The sample originates from a study of T cell repertoires in cytomegalovirus infection (dated by TCRdb to between 2019 and 2020). In the study overall: Donor HLA type was relevant to the analysis, because carriage of CMV infection together with the matching HLA type was indicated by public TCR beta signatures.

Summary of the overall study and its limitations: In the ex vivo response, HLA-C-restricted CMV-specific TCR beta clonotypes were dominant, and in two of eight donors the single most frequent clonotype came from this HLA-C-restricted group. Carriers of CMV infection plus the relevant HLA type were discriminated by the cumulative frequency of public TCR beta family members in the study cohort and in an independent 352-donor cohort.

This receptor was taken from a human donor in good health (CMV status not recorded). Some clones in this sample may be carry-over from other donors' samples. Sequenced input: PBMCs. The rearranged chain carries TRBV29-1 and TRBJ2-7, with TRBD2 matching 9 junction bases. For the CDR3, the sequence is CSVEVLSGGSSYEQYF. The nucleotide sequence reads TGCAGCGTTGAAGTTCTCAGCGGGGGGTCGTCCTACGAGCAGTACTTC.